The present T cell receptor beta chain was sequenced within a study of T cell repertoires in cytomegalovirus infection. Points on this clonotype: What it binds is not known.

TCRdb re-derived calls from the reads in MiXCR, one entry per CDR3 protein. The sample comprises roughly 990,000 distinct CDR3 sequences, around 30% of which are singletons, and 11% to 15% rests with the top ten. The clonotype comes from a human donor in good health (CMV status not recorded). Some clones in this sample may be carry-over from other donors' samples. The material sequenced was cultured CD8+ T cells from PBMCs, taken from culture after CMV antigen stimulation.

DNA for the CDR3: TGCGCCAGCGCATTTGGGGTAGCGGCCAACACCGGGGAGCTGTTTTTT. This translates into CASAFGVAANTGELFF. This chain links TRBV4-3 with TRBJ2-2; D is possibly TRBD2 (6 bases). Germline V gives CDR1 LGHNA, CDR2 YSLEER. CDR3 length: 16 residues. V was shortened by 8 bases and J by 2 bases, with 18 bases between the two germline ends.